Each of the 9 T cell receptor beta chains below was sequenced from the same sample in a study of cytomegalovirus exposure and HLA in healthy donors listed by TCRdb under 2017. The library was generated by the immunoSEQ multiplex PCR assay. A mixture of 60 forward primers for TCR Vbeta segments and 13 reverse primers for TCR Jbeta segments was used in the multiplex PCR. TCRdb provides this immuneACCESS table in a form limited to in-frame rearrangements. Some clones are lacking; in checked studies, under half of them reflect an unresolved V gene, and why the rest are absent is not known. The sample yields about 110,000 clones; over 75% were counted once. The ten largest account for 3.7% of the sample. Sequences were obtained from PBMCs. The receptors shown here come from a human donor in good health.

This chain connects TRBV4-1 to TRBJ1-2, with D perhaps TRBD1 (6 bases). The CDR3 is 16 amino acids. Trimming cost V 6 bases and J 6 bases, with 23 bases left between them. Looked up from germline, CDR1 is MGHRA and CDR2 is YSYEKL. The CDR3, as DNA: TGCGCCAGCAGTTCGTGGACAGAACCCCGCACGGATGGCTACACCTTC. Translating it yields CASSSWTEPRTDGYTF.

This clone has a handful of counts. In the same sample, other DNA sequences code for this CDR3. J is TRBJ2-7 and V is TRBV11-2; D unresolved. This CDR3 is built from 11 residues. V was pared by 5 bases and J by 1 base, with 3 bases between. Germline CDR1 SGHAT, CDR2 FQNNGV. CDR3 DNA: TGTGCCAGCAGCCCATCCTACGAGCAGTACTTC. Translated, it gives CASSPSYEQYF.

The chain uses TRBV2 and TRBJ2-5, with unresolved D. The J call is uncertain, as TRBJ2-7 better fits the DNA end. The CDR3 length is 13 residues. Germline values: CDR1 SNHLY, CDR2 FYNNEI. The CDR3 reads CASSEPSRHEQYF. CDR3 sequence (DNA): TGTGCCAGCAGTGAACCCTCTAGGCACGAGCAGTACTTC.

There are a few counts of this clone. The chain employs TRBV6-4 and TRBJ2-3, with TRBD2 matching 10 bases. From germline, CDR1 is MRHNA and CDR2 SNTAGT. The CDR3 totals 15 residues. Trimming removed 0 bases from V and 4 bases from J; junction bases left unmatched: 1. The CDR3 reads CASSDSAGGPDTQYF. The CDR3 coding sequence is TGTGCCAGCAGTGACTCAGCGGGAGGGCCAGATACGCAGTATTTT.

The rearrangement uses TRBV19 and TRBJ1-5; the D gene is possibly TRBD1 (5 bases). Germline CDR1 reads LNHDA; CDR2 reads SQIVND (reference sequence). The CDR3 consists of 16 residues. Trimming left V 5 bases short and J 1 base short, with 15 bases between. The CDR3 loop reads CASSASRGVSNQPQHF. In DNA form, the CDR3 reads TGTGCCAGTAGTGCCTCCCGGGGGGTCAGCAATCAGCCCCAGCATTTT.

Only a few counts were recorded for this clone. J is TRBJ1-4 and V is TRBV10-3; TRBD1 matches at 7 bases. There are 12 residues in the CDR3. V was clipped by 4 bases and J by 8 bases; unmatched bases: 1. Per germline, CDR1 ENHRY and CDR2 SYGVKD. The CDR3 DNA sequence: TGTGCCATCAGTGCGACAGGGGAAAAACTGTTTTTT. It yields the protein CAISATGEKLFF.

As regards this clone: A junction boundary mismatches the germline segment, possibly from a read error. The chain joins TRBV15 to TRBJ2-4, with 12 bases fitting TRBD2. This CDR3 has 18 residues. Germline lookup yields CDR1 LNHNV and CDR2 YYDKDF (reference sequence). In DNA form, the CDR3 reads TGTGCCACCAGCAGAGATCCTAGCGGGAGGGCCAGCGAAAACAGTCAGTACTTC. It yields the protein CATSRDPSGRASENSQYF.

CDR3 sequence (DNA): TGTGCCAGTAGTATCGGGAAAGGGGGCGGCTACGAGCAGTACTTC. Protein sequence: CASSIGKGGGYEQYF. V gene TRBV19 combines with J gene TRBJ2-7, with 7 nucleotides matching TRBD1. V lost 3 bases to trimming and J lost 3 bases; unmatched junction nucleotides: 8. Germline CDR1 is LNHDA and CDR2 is SQIVND (reference sequence). CDR3 length: 15 amino acids.

In regard to this clone: Other DNA sequences within the sample encode an identical CDR3. V gene TRBV9 combines with J gene TRBJ2-7; 9 nucleotides line up with TRBD1. Trimming took 0 bases from V and 4 from J; bases not matched to a gene: 5. The CDR3 totals 15 residues. Germline lookup yields CDR1 SGDLS and CDR2 YYNGEE. CDR3 region: CASSVAPGQGYEQYF. In DNA form, the CDR3 reads TGTGCCAGCAGCGTAGCACCGGGACAGGGATACGAGCAGTACTTC.